This TCR beta chain stems from a study of blood T cell repertoires in COVID-19. At the level of the study: Sites in the United States, Italy and Spain provided acute and convalescent COVID-19 samples. From T cells, B-cell-depleted T cells, or PBMCs came the material, which was cDNA or gDNA.

The CDR3 is 13 amino acids. Germline values: CDR1 SQVTM, CDR2 ANQGSEA. V was cut by 4 bases and J by 1 base, with 11 bases left in between. Source study methods: Amplification from reference gene primers served as the basis for estimated nucleated cell counts. Profiling relied on immunoSEQ multiplex PCR, and the TCRdb table lists in-frame clones only, not all of them. Clone size and V and J calls were adopted from that table, with D and trimming inferred from the DNA. The table records about 260,000 clones, over 75% of them present only once. V is TRBV29-1 and J is TRBJ2-7; D may be TRBD2 (7 bases). The sample consisted of peripheral blood. This TCR came from a human donor in a cohort sampled during active COVID-19. The CDR3 loop is CSVVGGRSYEQYF. DNA for the CDR3: TGCAGCGTTGTGGGGGGGCGGTCCTACGAGCAGTACTTC.